This record concerns one TCR beta chain sequence. The antigen is not known. The use of a sample-barcoded 5' primer and a J-beta primer mix characterized a second PCR of roughly 6 to 11 cycles. MiXCR, run by TCRdb on the 5' RACE reads, gives a single entry per CDR3 protein. Among over 1,500,000 distinct CDR3 sequences listed, just under 50% were seen once. CDR1 SGHAT and CDR2 FQNNGV come from the germline V gene. The CDR3 covers 11 residues. Between the trimmed V and J ends, which lost 2 bases and 11 bases, there was a span of 9 bases. This entry comes from a study of blood T cells in healthy people across ages. Findings of the study overall: Since the PBMCs were unsorted, naive and antigen-experienced cells could not be conclusively compared. Among T cells, TCR beta diversity per million cells dropped roughly linearly as age rose. Estimated diversity that came from one million T cells was considered an underestimate.

The sequence was obtained from a woman in her thirties or forties in good health. Material: blood. J is TRBJ2-5 and V is TRBV11-2; the D is unclear. The CDR3 loop reads CASSLTPEQYF. Here the CDR3 DNA reads TGTGCCAGCAGCTTAACCCCTGAGCAGTACTTC.